This T cell receptor beta chain appears in the sequencing data of a study of T cell repertoires in cytomegalovirus infection. General study results and limits: Within the response measured ex vivo, HLA-C-restricted CMV-specific TCR beta clonotypes were dominant.

MiXCR, run by TCRdb on the reads, gives a single entry per CDR3 protein. The sample consists of some 180,000 distinct CDR3 sequences, 7.5% to 10% of them appearing once. In its sample, this clonotype was seen many times. Its antigen is not identified. Germline V CDR1 and CDR2: SGHVS, FQNEAQ. The CDR3 has 14 residues. V lost 8 bases, J lost 4 bases, and 17 bases lay in between. The TCR sequence derives from a human donor in good health (CMV status not recorded). Some clones in this sample may be carry-over from other donors' samples. The gene calls are TRBV7-8 and TRBJ1-2; TRBD1 might be the D (6 bases). Sequenced material: PBMCs. The CDR3: CASGLGGAGYGYTF. The CDR3 nucleotides are TGTGCCAGCGGCCTGGGGGGCGCGGGCTATGGCTACACCTTC.